This T cell receptor beta chain was recovered during a study of cytomegalovirus exposure and HLA in healthy donors. Findings and limits, study-wide: Specificity for CMV antigens was confirmed in vitro for three of the CMV-associated chains. Among TCR sequences, most were rare, though some public TCRs appeared in many donors. It was 150 to 200 TCR beta chains that were listed as cytomegalovirus-associated.

The study drew the donors from its roughly 130-subject validation cohort, separate from the roughly 710-subject first cohort. Using immunoSEQ multiplex PCR, the repertoire was profiled, and TCRdb retains in-frame clones only, with some absent. The table shows 60,000 to 65,000 clones, with roughly 94% occurring only once. Points on this clone: Antigen unknown.

This CDR3 has 16 amino acids. Per the germline V gene, CDR1 is SEHNR and CDR2 is FQNEAQ (reference sequence). The V and J ends lost 5 bases and 2 bases respectively, with 17 bases between them. This rearrangement joins TRBV7-9 to TRBJ2-3, with no clear D. This sequence was found in a woman aged 18-35 years in good health and CMV-seropositive. Sequenced sample: PBMCs. CDR3 sequence (DNA): TGTGCCAGCAGCGCCATAAACGAGAGGTTCACAGATACGCAGTATTTT. Translated, it gives CASSAINERFTDTQYF.